The clone carrying this T cell receptor (beta chain) was seen only a few times. The antigen remains undetermined. Both TRBC1 and TRBC2 were covered by a beta constant-region primer of two equimolar oligonucleotides. Nested alpha and beta constant-region primers with the SP2 primer drove four PCR rounds on ligated cDNA. TCRdb processed the UMI-ligation and nested PCR reads anew with MiXCR; each CDR3 protein has one entry. The data contain tens of thousands of distinct CDR3 sequences, about a fifth of them seen just once; the ten biggest clones take up 3.4%. This sample is part of a study of naive and memory T cell subsets. Findings of the study overall: Naive and memory subsets had different power law exponents for TCR abundance.

Germline trimming cut 6 bases from V and 4 bases from J; bases unmatched to any gene: 2. Germline V gives CDR1 MNHEY, CDR2 SVGEGT. The CDR3 has 14 amino acids. This receptor was obtained from a human donor in good health. The sequencing input was effector memory CD4+ T cells from blood. Specified subset: effector memory, CD45RA- CD27-. J is TRBJ1-6 and V is TRBV6-2 or TRBV6-3, with TRBD1 identical over 8 bases. The CDR3 DNA reads as TGTGCCAGCAGATACAGGGGGTATAATTCACCCCTCCACTTT. This encodes CASRYRGYNSPLHF.